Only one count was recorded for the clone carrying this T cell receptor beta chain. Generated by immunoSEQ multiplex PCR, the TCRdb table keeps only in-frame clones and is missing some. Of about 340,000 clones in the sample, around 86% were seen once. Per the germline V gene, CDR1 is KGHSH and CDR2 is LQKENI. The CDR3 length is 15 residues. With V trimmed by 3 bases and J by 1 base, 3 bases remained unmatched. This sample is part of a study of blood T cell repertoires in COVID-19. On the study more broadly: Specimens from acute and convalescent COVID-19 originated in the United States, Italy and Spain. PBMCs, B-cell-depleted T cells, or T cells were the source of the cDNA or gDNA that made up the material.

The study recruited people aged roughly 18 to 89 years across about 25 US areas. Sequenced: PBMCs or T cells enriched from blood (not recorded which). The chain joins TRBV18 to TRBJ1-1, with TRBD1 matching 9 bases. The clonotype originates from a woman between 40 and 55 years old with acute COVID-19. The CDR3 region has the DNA TGTGCCAGCTCACCTATGGGACAGGGGAACACTGAAGCTTTCTTT. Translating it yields CASSPMGQGNTEAFF. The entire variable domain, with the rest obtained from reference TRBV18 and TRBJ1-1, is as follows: NAGVMQNPRHLVRRRGQEARLRCSPMKGHSHVYWYRQLPEEGLKFMVYLQKENIIDESGMPKERFSAEFPKEGPSILRIQQVVRGDSAAYFCASSPMGQGNTEAFFGQGTRLTVV.